A selection of T cell receptor beta chains follows, all from one sample in a study of T cell responses to AZD1222 COVID-19 vaccine. Sequenced by immunoSEQ multiplex PCR; TCRdb stores in-frame clones only, minus some. The table lists roughly 120,000 clones, approximately 90% of them singletons. Sequences were derived from peripheral blood, sampled on day 0 of AZD1222 vaccination. These receptors were obtained from an adult in good health. CDR3s include the opening cysteine and the closing phenylalanine or tryptophan. D genes are given only for firm matches. Some rows mark clone size as missing; the rest say once, few, many or name a class of expanded clone.

TRBJ2-7,TRBV5-4,NA,16,TRBD1,CASSLAGQNDAYEQYF,TGTGCCAGCAGCTTGGCGGGACAGAACGATGCCTACGAGCAGTACTTC
TRBJ1-1,TRBV9,NA,13,NA,CASSVDGTSEAFF,TGTGCCAGCAGCGTAGATGGGACGTCTGAAGCTTTCTTT
TRBJ1-6,TRBV6-6,NA,14,NA,CASSYLDSNSPLHF,TGTGCCAGCAGTTACCTGGACAGTAATTCACCCCTCCACTTT
TRBJ2-7,TRBV6-2/TRBV6-3,NA,13,NA,CASSSWEDNEQYF,TGTGCCAGCAGTTCGTGGGAGGATAACGAGCAGTACTTC
TRBJ2-4,TRBV24-1,NA,13,TRBD2,CATSDWGGDIQYF,TGTGCCACCAGTGATTGGGGAGGGGACATTCAGTACTTC
TRBJ1-2,TRBV2,NA,14,NA,CASSAQTTNYGYTF,TGTGCCAGCAGTGCACAGACTACTAACTATGGCTACACCTTC
TRBJ1-2,TRBV7-2,NA,13,NA,CASSSTGGGGYTF,TGTGCCAGCAGCTCCACAGGTGGAGGCGGCTACACCTTC
TRBJ1-4,TRBV24-1,NA,15,NA,CATSDSGGRGEKLFF,TGTGCCACCAGTGATTCCGGGGGCCGGGGTGAAAAACTGTTTTTT
TRBJ1-2,TRBV15,once,16,NA,CATSVRGRGNLDGYTF,TGTGCCACCAGTGTGAGGGGCAGGGGTAATTTGGATGGCTACACCTTC
TRBJ1-5,TRBV19,NA,17,TRBD1,CASSALQGGSSNQPQHF,TGTGCCAGTAGTGCACTACAGGGGGGGTCGAGCAATCAGCCCCAGCATTTT
TRBJ1-5,TRBV5-1,NA,17,NA,CASSLLKHRTENQPQHF,TGCGCCAGCAGCCTTTTAAAACACCGGACAGAAAATCAGCCCCAGCATTTT
TRBJ2-2,TRBV6-5,once,13,NA,CASRTLRGGELFF,TGTGCCAGCAGGACCCTAAGGGGCGGGGAGCTGTTTTTT
TRBJ2-7,TRBV18,NA,15,TRBD2,CASSPPSGGALEQYF,TGTGCCAGCTCACCACCAAGCGGGGGGGCCCTCGAGCAGTACTTC
TRBJ1-4,TRBV18,NA,16,NA,CASSPPTGQINEKLFF,TGTGCCAGCTCACCACCGACAGGACAAATTAATGAAAAACTGTTTTTT
TRBJ1-5,TRBV19,NA,13,TRBD1,CASGTGGNQPQHF,TGTGCCAGTGGAACAGGGGGCAATCAGCCCCAGCATTTT
TRBJ2-3,TRBV11-2,NA,15,NA,CASSFAGTLTDTQYF,TGTGCCAGCAGCTTCGCCGGGACTTTAACAGATACGCAGTATTTT
TRBJ2-7,TRBV5-5,NA,15,NA,CASSLARAISYEQYF,TGTGCCAGCAGCTTGGCCAGGGCGATCTCCTACGAGCAGTACTTC
TRBJ1-3,TRBV19,NA,17,NA,CASSIGWPGFSGNTIYF,TGTGCCAGTAGTATAGGGTGGCCGGGCTTCTCTGGAAACACCATATATTTT
TRBJ1-6,TRBV11-2,NA,14,NA,CASSLAQAQSPLHF,TGTGCCAGCAGCTTAGCACAGGCTCAGTCACCCCTCCACTTT
TRBJ2-7,TRBV18,NA,16,TRBD2,CASSPRLAGGAYEQYF,TGTGCCAGCTCACCACGACTAGCGGGGGGCGCCTACGAGCAGTACTTC
TRBJ2-5,TRBV10-1,NA,13,NA,CASSERRGETQYF,TGCGCCAGCAGTGAGAGGAGGGGTGAGACCCAGTACTTC
TRBJ2-7,TRBV15,once,15,NA,CATSRDRLVPYEQYF,TGTGCCACCAGCAGAGACAGATTAGTACCCTACGAGCAGTACTTC
TRBJ1-3,TRBV7-9,NA,19,NA,CASSRLRGKDGIEGNTIYF,TGTGCCAGCAGCCGGTTGCGGGGAAAAGACGGTATTGAGGGAAACACCATATATTTT
TRBJ2-1,TRBV20-1,NA,15,TRBD2,CSASSQRGSYNEQFF,TGCAGTGCTAGTTCCCAGCGGGGGTCCTACAATGAGCAGTTCTTC
TRBJ1-2,TRBV4-1,once,13,NA,CASSQVGNYGYTF,TGCGCCAGCAGCCAAGTTGGGAACTATGGCTACACCTTC
TRBJ1-1,TRBV4-2,NA,16,NA,CASSQAGYSKDTEAFF,TGTGCCAGCAGCCAAGCAGGGTACAGTAAAGACACTGAAGCTTTCTTT
TRBJ1-2,TRBV29-1,NA,14,NA,CSVTPGISLGGYTF,TGCAGCGTCACCCCGGGAATAAGTTTGGGAGGCTACACCTTC
TRBJ2-3,TRBV7-3,NA,14,NA,CASSPSSSTDTQYF,TGTGCCAGCAGCCCGTCCTCCAGCACAGATACGCAGTATTTT
TRBJ2-2,TRBV3-1/TRBV3-2,NA,17,NA,CASSQYSDGANTGELFF,TGTGCCAGCAGCCAATACTCGGACGGCGCGAACACCGGGGAGCTGTTTTTT
TRBJ2-5,TRBV19,once,15,TRBD2,CASSISGGPQETQYF,TGTGCCAGTAGTATAAGCGGGGGGCCCCAAGAGACCCAGTACTTC
TRBJ1-2,TRBV6-5,NA,13,TRBD1,CASRTGRHYGYTF,TGTGCCAGCAGGACAGGGCGGCACTATGGCTACACCTTC
TRBJ1-6,TRBV6-5,NA,16,NA,CASSYWAGQYNSPLHF,TGTGCCAGCAGTTACTGGGCGGGACAATATAATTCACCCCTCCACTTT
TRBJ1-2,TRBV6-5,NA,13,NA,CASSRAGLYGYTF,TGTGCCAGCAGCCGGGCGGGGCTCTATGGCTACACCTTC
TRBJ2-7,TRBV12-3/TRBV12-4,once,13,TRBD2,CASRWGGTYEQYF,TGTGCCAGCAGGTGGGGGGGGACCTACGAGCAGTACTTC
TRBJ2-2,TRBV18,NA,18,TRBD1,CASSPQQGQGLNTGELFF,TGTGCCAGCTCACCACAGCAGGGACAGGGTTTGAACACCGGGGAGCTGTTTTTT
TRBJ1-1,TRBV28,once,12,NA,CASSLIDSEAFF,TGTGCCAGCAGTTTAATTGACAGTGAAGCTTTCTTT
TRBJ2-1,TRBV7-9,NA,15,NA,CASRPSLGRGNEQFF,TGTGCCAGCAGACCTAGCCTCGGTAGGGGCAATGAGCAGTTCTTC
TRBJ2-1,TRBV2,NA,15,NA,CASRAPGGGYNEQFF,TGTGCCAGCAGGGCCCCAGGTGGGGGATACAATGAGCAGTTCTTC
TRBJ1-3,TRBV5-1,NA,16,TRBD1,CASSLWGQDGRNTIYF,TGCGCCAGCAGCTTGTGGGGACAGGATGGCCGAAACACCATATATTTT
TRBJ2-3,TRBV10-2,once,15,NA,CASRRDSYPTDTQYF,TGCGCCAGCAGGAGGGACTCCTACCCCACAGATACGCAGTATTTT
TRBJ2-1,TRBV5-1,NA,15,NA,CASSLGLDPANEQFF,TGCGCCAGCAGCTTGGGACTAGATCCCGCCAATGAGCAGTTCTTC
TRBJ2-7,TRBV5-1,once,15,NA,CASSLGWGQSYEQYF,TGCGCCAGCAGCTTGGGATGGGGGCAATCCTACGAGCAGTACTTC
TRBJ2-7,TRBV28,NA,15,NA,CASSSPEGSDYEQYF,TGTGCCAGCAGTTCACCCGAGGGGAGCGACTACGAGCAGTACTTC
TRBJ2-5,TRBV5-4,NA,15,NA,CASSIFGSPQETQYF,TGTGCCAGCAGCATTTTCGGGAGCCCGCAAGAGACCCAGTACTTC
TRBJ1-2,TRBV24-1,NA,14,NA,CATSDTGTEYGYTF,TGTGCCACCAGTGATACAGGGACCGAATATGGCTACACCTTC
TRBJ1-1,TRBV28,once,14,TRBD1,CASSNRGLNTEAFF,TGTGCCAGCAGTAACAGGGGTCTGAACACTGAAGCTTTCTTT
TRBJ2-1,TRBV18,NA,16,NA,CASSPQGSGPYNEQFF,TGTGCCAGCTCACCTCAGGGGTCAGGCCCTTACAATGAGCAGTTCTTC